This TCR beta chain is from a study of CD8+ T cells in alopecia areata. About the study: Tofacitinib exposure lasted 6 to 18 months, followed by 6 months off drug.

This clone came up a few times. Its specificity is not known. RNA extraction was followed by reverse transcription into cDNA, which acted as the sequencing template. The repertoire was sequenced with immunoSEQ multiplex PCR; TCRdb's copy has only in-frame clones and lacks some. The sample shows 120,000 to 150,000 clones, approximately 45% of them seen only once. Germline V lookup: CDR1 SQVTM, CDR2 ANQGSEA. Unmatched junction bases numbered 6, after V lost 4 bases and J lost 2 bases. The CDR3 has 14 amino acids. Study-wide points: Between patients, shared TCR sequences were less clear than in mice. This was possibly due in part to HLA diversity in the patient population.

The sample was CD4+ T cells sorted from blood. This TCR derives from a human donor with alopecia areata. This sequence joins TRBV29-1 and TRBJ2-3; 7 bases align to TRBD2. The CDR3 sequence: CSVVASGSTDTQYF. Here the CDR3 DNA reads TGCAGCGTTGTGGCTAGCGGCTCCACAGATACGCAGTATTTT.